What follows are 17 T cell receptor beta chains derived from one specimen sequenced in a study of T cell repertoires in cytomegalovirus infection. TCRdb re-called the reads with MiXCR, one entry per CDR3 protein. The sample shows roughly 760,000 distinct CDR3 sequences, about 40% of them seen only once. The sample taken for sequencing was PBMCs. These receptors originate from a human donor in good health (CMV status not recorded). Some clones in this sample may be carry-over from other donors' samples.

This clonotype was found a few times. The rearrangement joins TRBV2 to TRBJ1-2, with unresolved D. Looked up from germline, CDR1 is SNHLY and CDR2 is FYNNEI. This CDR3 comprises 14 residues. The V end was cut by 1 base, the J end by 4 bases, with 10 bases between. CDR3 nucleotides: TGTGCCAGCAGTGAAGTTTCGGTAGGCTATGGCTACACCTTC. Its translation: CASSEVSVGYGYTF.

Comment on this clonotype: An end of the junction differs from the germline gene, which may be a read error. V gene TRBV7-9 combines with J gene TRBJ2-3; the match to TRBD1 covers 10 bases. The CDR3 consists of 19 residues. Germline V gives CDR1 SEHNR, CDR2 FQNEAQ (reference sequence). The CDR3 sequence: CASSLRPDRGHYQTATQYF. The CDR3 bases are TGTGCCAGCAGCCTCCGCCCCGACAGGGGGCATTACCAAACAGCTACGCAGTATTTT.

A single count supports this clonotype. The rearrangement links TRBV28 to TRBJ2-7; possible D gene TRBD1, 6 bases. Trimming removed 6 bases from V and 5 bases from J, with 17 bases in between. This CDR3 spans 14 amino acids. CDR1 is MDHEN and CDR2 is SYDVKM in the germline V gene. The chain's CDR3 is CASSQQGPVDEQYF. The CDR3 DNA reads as TGTGCCAGCAGCCAACAGGGCCCGGTGGACGAGCAGTACTTC.

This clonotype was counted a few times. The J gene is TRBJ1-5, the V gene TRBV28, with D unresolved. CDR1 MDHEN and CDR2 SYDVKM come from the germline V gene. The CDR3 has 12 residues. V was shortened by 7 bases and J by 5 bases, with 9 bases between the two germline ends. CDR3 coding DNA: TGTGCCAGCACCCGGGCGTATCAGCCCCAGCATTTT. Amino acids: CASTRAYQPQHF.

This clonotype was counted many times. Here the CDR3 reads CASSLGVGGGSYEQYF. The CDR3 DNA is TGTGCCAGCAGCTTAGGGGTGGGAGGGGGATCCTACGAGCAGTACTTC. The V call is TRBV7-2, the J call TRBJ2-7; D is possibly TRBD2 (7 bases). CDR1 and CDR2 (germline): SGHTA, FQGNSA. The V gene lost 1 base and the J gene lost 1 base, with 14 bases spanning the gap. This CDR3 contains 16 residues.

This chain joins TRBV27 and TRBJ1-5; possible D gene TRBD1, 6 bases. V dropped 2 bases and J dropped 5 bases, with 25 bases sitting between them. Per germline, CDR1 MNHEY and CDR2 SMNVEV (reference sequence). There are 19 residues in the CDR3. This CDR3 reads CASSLRGLQGLRGDQPQHF. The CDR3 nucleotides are TGTGCCAGCAGTTTACGGGGCCTACAGGGCCTTAGAGGGGATCAGCCCCAGCATTTT.

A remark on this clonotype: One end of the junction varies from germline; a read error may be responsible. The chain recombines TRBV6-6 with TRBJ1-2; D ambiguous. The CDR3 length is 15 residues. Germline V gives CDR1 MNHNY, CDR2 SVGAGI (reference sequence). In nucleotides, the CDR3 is TGTGACAGCAGTTACTCGATAGTATCTAACTATGGCTACACCTTC. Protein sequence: CDSSYSIVSNYGYTF.

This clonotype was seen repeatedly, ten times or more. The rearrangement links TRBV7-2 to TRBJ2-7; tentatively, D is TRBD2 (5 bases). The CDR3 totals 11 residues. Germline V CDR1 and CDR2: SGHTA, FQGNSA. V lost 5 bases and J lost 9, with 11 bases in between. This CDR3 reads CASSAGVGQYF. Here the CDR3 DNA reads TGTGCCAGCAGCGCCGGGGTGGGGCAGTACTTC. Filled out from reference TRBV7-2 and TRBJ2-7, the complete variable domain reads GAGVSQSPSNKVTEKGKDVELRCDPISGHTALYWYRQSLGQGLEFLIYFQGNSAPDKSGLPSDRFSAERTGGSVSTLTIQRTQQEDSAVYLCASSAGVGQYFGPGTRLTVT.

The CDR3 sequence is CASSLGRTTNYGYTF. The CDR3 nucleotides read TGTGCCAGCAGCTTAGGACGGACGACTAACTATGGCTACACCTTC. The rearrangement uses TRBV7-9 and TRBJ1-2; D remains ambiguous. The CDR3 extends over 15 amino acids. V lost 1 base to trimming and J lost 0 bases, with 9 bases between them. The germline V gene encodes CDR1 SEHNR and CDR2 FQNEAQ (reference sequence).

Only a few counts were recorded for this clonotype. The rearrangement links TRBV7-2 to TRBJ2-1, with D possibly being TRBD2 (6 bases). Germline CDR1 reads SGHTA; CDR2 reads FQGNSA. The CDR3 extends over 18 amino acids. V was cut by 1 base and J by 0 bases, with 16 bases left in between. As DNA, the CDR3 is TGTGCCAGCAGCTTAGTGTGGTCGGACTATGTCTCCTACAATGAGCAGTTCTTC. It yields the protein CASSLVWSDYVSYNEQFF.

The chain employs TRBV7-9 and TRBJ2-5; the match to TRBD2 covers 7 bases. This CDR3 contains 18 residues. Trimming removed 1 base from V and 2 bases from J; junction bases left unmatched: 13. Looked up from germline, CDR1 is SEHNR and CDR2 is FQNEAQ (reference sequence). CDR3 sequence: CASSLGPWGAGIQETQYF. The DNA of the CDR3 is TGTGCCAGCAGCTTAGGGCCCTGGGGAGCGGGGATACAAGAGACCCAGTACTTC.

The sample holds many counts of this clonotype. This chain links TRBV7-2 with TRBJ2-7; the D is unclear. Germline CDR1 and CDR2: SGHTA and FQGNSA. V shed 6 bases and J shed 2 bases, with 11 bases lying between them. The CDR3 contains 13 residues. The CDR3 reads CASSPRRPYEQYF. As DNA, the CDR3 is TGTGCCAGCAGTCCACGGCGACCCTACGAGCAGTACTTC.

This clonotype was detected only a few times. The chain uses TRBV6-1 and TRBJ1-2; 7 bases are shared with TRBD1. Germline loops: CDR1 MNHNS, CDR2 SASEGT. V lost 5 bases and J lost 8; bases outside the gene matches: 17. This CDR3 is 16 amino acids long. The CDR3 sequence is CASSSPFRTGRGGYTF. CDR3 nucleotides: TGTGCCAGCAGTTCCCCGTTCAGGACAGGACGAGGAGGCTACACCTTC.

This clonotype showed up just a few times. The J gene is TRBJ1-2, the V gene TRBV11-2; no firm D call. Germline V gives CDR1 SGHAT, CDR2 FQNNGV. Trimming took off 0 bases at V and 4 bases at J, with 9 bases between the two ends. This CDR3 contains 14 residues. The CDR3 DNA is TGTGCCAGCAGCTTAGATCGGGTCAGCTATGGCTACACCTTC. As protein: CASSLDRVSYGYTF.

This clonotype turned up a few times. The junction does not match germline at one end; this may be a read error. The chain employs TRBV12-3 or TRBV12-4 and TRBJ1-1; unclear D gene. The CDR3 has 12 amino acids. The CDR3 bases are TGTGCCAGCAGTTCCACCCACGGAGATGGACTCTTT. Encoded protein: CASSSTHGDGLF.

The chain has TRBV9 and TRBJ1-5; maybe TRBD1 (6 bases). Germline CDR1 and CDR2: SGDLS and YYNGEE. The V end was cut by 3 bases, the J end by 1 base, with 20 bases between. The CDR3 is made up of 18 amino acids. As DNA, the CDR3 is TGTGCCAGCAGCGGACAAATATTCAGGGGAGGAAGCAATCAGCCCCAGCATTTT. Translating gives CASSGQIFRGGSNQPQHF.

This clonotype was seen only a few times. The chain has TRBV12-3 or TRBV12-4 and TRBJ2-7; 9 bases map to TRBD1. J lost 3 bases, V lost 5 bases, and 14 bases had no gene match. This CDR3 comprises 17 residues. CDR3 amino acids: CASSGRKGGQGFYEQYF. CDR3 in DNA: TGTGCCAGCAGTGGGCGCAAAGGGGGACAGGGTTTCTACGAGCAGTACTTC.